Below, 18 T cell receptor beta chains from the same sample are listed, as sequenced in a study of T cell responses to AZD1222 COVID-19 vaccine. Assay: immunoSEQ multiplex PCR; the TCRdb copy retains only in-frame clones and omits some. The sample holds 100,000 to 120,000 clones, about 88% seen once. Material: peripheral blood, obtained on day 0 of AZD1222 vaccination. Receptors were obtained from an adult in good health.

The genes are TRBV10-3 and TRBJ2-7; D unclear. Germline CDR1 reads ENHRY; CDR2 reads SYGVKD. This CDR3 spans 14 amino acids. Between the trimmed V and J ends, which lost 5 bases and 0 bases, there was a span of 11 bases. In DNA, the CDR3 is TGTGCCATCAGTCTTAATTTGAGCTCCTACGAGCAGTACTTC. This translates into CAISLNLSSYEQYF.

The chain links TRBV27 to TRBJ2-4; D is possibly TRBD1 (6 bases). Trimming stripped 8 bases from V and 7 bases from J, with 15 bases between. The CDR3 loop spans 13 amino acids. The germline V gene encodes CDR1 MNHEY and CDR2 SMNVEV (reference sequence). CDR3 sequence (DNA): TGTGCCAGCCGCAACAGGGTTTTTAACATTCAGTACTTC. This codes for CASRNRVFNIQYF.

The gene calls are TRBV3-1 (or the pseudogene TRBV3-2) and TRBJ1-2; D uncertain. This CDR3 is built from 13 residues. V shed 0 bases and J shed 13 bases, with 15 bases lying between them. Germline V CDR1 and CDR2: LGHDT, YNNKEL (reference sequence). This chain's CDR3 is CASSQDYLPVITF. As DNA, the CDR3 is TGTGCCAGCAGCCAAGATTATTTGCCAGTAATCACCTTC.

In nucleotides, the CDR3 is TGTGCCAGCAGCTTAGGGGACCGGGCTGACAATGAGCAGTTCTTC. The encoded protein is CASSLGDRADNEQFF. The V gene is TRBV7-6, the J gene TRBJ2-1; D is perhaps TRBD1 or TRBD2 (5 bases each). V was shortened by 1 base and J by 5 bases, with 12 bases between the two germline ends. The germline V gene has CDR1 SGHVS and CDR2 FNYEAQ. This CDR3 has 15 residues.

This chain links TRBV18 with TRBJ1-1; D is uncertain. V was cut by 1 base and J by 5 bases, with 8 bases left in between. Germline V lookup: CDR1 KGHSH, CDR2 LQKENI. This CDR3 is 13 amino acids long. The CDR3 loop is CASSPQGETEAFF. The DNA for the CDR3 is TGTGCCAGCTCACCACAGGGAGAAACTGAAGCTTTCTTT. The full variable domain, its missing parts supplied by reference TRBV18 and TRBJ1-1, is NAGVMQNPRHLVRRRGQEARLRCSPMKGHSHVYWYRQLPEEGLKFMVYLQKENIIDESGMPKERFSAEFPKEGPSILRIQQVVRGDSAAYFCASSPQGETEAFFGQGTRLTVV.

The CDR3 DNA is TGTGCCAGCCGACAAAGCTCTGGAAACACCATATATTTT. Its protein product is CASRQSSGNTIYF. V and J are TRBV19 and TRBJ1-3; D unclear. Trimming left V 9 bases short and J 0 bases short, with 9 bases between. CDR3 length: 13 residues. Germline CDR1 reads LNHDA; CDR2 reads SQIVND (reference sequence).

DNA of the CDR3: TGTGCCAGTGGAGATGAAAAACTGTTTTTT. Amino acid sequence: CASGDEKLFF. The rearrangement links TRBV12-3 or TRBV12-4 to TRBJ1-4; D is ambiguous. V was clipped by 9 bases and J by 6 bases, with 5 bases between them. The CDR3 runs to 10 residues.

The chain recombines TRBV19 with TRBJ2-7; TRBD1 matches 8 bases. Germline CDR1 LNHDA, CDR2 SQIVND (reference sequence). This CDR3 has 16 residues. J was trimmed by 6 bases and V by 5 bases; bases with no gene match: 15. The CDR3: CASSLPMWTGLSEQYF. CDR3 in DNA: TGTGCCAGTAGTCTCCCGATGTGGACAGGGCTAAGCGAGCAGTACTTC. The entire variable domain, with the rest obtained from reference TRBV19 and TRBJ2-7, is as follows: DGGITQSPKYLFRKEGQNVTLSCEQNLNHDAMYWYRQDPGQGLRLIYYSQIVNDFQKGDIAEGYSVSREKKESFPLTVTSAQKNPTAFYLCASSLPMWTGLSEQYFGPGTRLTVT.

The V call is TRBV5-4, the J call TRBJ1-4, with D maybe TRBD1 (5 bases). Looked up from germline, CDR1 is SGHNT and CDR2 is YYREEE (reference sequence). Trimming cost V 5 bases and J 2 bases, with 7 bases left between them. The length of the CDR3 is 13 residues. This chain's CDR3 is CASREGTNEKLFF. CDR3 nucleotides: TGTGCCAGCAGGGAGGGGACTAATGAAAAACTGTTTTTT.

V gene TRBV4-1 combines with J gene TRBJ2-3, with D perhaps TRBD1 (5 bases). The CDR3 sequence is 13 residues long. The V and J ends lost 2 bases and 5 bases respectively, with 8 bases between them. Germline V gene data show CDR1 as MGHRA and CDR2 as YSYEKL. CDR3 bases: TGCGCCAGCAGCCAACAGGGATTAGATACGCAGTATTTT. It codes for CASSQQGLDTQYF.

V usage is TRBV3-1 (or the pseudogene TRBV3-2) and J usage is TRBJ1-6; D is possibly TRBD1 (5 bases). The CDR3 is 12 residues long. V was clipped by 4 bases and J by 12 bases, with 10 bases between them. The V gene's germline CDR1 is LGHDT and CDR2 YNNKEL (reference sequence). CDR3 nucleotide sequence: TGTGCCAGCAGCCTGAAGGGGTTACCCCTCCACTTT. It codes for CASSLKGLPLHF.

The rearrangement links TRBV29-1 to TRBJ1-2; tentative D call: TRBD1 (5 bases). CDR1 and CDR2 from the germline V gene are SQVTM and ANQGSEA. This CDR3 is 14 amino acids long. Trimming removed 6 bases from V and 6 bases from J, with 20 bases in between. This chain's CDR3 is CSVRTHIRGNGYTF. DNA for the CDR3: TGCAGCGTGCGGACACATATTAGGGGTAATGGCTACACCTTC.

CDR3 sequence (DNA): TGTGCCAGCAGCATTTACAGGGGCACTGAAGCTTTCTTT. This encodes CASSIYRGTEAFF. The chain is built from TRBV11-2 and TRBJ1-1, with 7 bases aligning to TRBD1. The CDR3 contains 13 residues. Trimming took 5 bases from V and 4 from J; bases not matched to a gene: 4. In germline, CDR1 is SGHAT, CDR2 FQNNGV.

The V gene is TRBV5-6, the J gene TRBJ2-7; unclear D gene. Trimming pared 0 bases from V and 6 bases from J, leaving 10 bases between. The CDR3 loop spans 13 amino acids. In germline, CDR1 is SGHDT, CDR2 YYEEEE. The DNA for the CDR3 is TGTGCCAGCAGCTTGGTGGTGCTGGGCGAGCAGTACTTC. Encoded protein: CASSLVVLGEQYF.

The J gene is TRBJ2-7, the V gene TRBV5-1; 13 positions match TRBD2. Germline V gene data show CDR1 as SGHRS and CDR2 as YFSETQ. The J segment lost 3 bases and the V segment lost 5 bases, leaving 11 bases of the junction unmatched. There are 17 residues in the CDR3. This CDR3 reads CASSKGVRTSGSYEQYF. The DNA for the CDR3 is TGCGCCAGCAGTAAAGGTGTCCGGACTAGCGGGAGCTACGAGCAGTACTTC.

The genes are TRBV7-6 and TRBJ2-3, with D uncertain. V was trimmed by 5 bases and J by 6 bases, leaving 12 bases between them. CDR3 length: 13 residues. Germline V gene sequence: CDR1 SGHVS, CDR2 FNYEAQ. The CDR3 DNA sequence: TGTGCCAGCAGCCCTTCGACCCTCGATACGCAGTATTTT. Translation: CASSPSTLDTQYF.

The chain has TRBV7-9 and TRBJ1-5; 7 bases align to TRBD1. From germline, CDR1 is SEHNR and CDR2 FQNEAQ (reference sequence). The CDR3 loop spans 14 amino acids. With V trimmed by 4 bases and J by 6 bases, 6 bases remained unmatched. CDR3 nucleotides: TGTGCCAGCAGCTCCGGGACAGCCTCTCAGCCCCAGCATTTT. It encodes CASSSGTASQPQHF.

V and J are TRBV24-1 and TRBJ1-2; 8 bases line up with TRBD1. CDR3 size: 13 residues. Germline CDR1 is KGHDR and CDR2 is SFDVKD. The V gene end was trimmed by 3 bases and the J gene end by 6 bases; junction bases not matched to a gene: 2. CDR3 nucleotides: TGTGCCACCAGTGATCGGACAGGGCATGGCTACACCTTC. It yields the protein CATSDRTGHGYTF.